These T cell receptor beta chains were read from a single sample in a study of cytomegalovirus exposure and HLA in healthy donors. The repertoire was sequenced with immunoSEQ multiplex PCR; TCRdb's copy has only in-frame clones and lacks some. The sample consists of 130,000 or so clones, more than 65% of them appearing once. Sequencing used PBMCs. The source of these receptors is a male donor in good health and CMV-seropositive. Each CDR3 is given with its conserved first and last residue. Fields, in order: clone size, D gene, J gene, V gene, CDR3 protein, CDR3 DNA. D genes are given only for firm matches. The listing skips clone size in some rows; elsewhere it reads once, few, many or a size class.

once,-,TRBJ2-1,TRBV18,CASSPGQEGTSNEQFF,TGTGCCAGCTCACCTGGCCAGGAGGGGACTTCCAATGAGCAGTTCTTC
few,TRBD2,TRBJ2-1,TRBV6-4,CASSDGTSGGNEQFF,TGTGCCAGCAGTGACGGGACTAGCGGGGGCAATGAGCAGTTCTTC
-,-,TRBJ1-2,TRBV5-8,CASSYQPRSNYGYTF,TGTGCCAGCAGCTACCAACCCCGGTCCAACTATGGCTACACCTTC
once,TRBD1,TRBJ1-5,TRBV28,CAANQGVKQPQHF,TGTGCCGCCAATCAGGGGGTCAAACAGCCCCAGCATTTT
few,-,TRBJ2-2,TRBV5-4,CASSLRGGLTGELFF,TGTGCCAGCAGCTTGAGGGGGGGGCTCACCGGGGAGCTGTTTTTT
-,TRBD2,TRBJ2-7,TRBV27,CASSFSSGGEQYF,TGTGCCAGCAGTTTCTCCAGCGGGGGCGAGCAGTACTTC
-,TRBD1,TRBJ2-1,TRBV29-1,CSVIQGVDEQFF,TGCAGCGTAATCCAGGGGGTGGATGAGCAGTTCTTC
-,TRBD2,TRBJ2-5,TRBV5-4,CASSWGTSGQETQYF,TGTGCCAGCAGCTGGGGGACTAGCGGCCAAGAGACCCAGTACTTC
-,-,TRBJ2-5,TRBV21-1,CASSKKSALGGQETQYF,TGTGCCAGCAGCAAAAAGAGCGCACTAGGGGGACAAGAGACCCAGTACTTC
-,-,TRBJ2-2,TRBV25-1,CASSETGNTGELFF,TGTGCCAGCAGTGAAACGGGGAACACCGGGGAGCTGTTTTTT
-,-,TRBJ2-5,TRBV9,CASSPTGRGQETQYF,TGTGCCAGCAGCCCCACGGGAAGGGGGCAAGAGACCCAGTACTTC
-,-,TRBJ1-3,TRBV7-8,CASSLSGNTIYF,TGTGCCAGCAGCTTGAGCGGAAACACCATATATTTT
-,-,TRBJ2-7,TRBV29-1,CSVGQGNLYEQYF,TGCAGCGTTGGGCAGGGAAACCTCTACGAGCAGTACTTC
-,TRBD2,TRBJ2-5,TRBV7-9,CASSPGRGGGETQYF,TGTGCCAGCAGCCCCGGGCGGGGGGGCGGAGAGACCCAGTACTTC